The 21 T cell receptor beta chains listed next were all sequenced from one sample in a study of T cell responses to AZD1222 COVID-19 vaccine. Here immunoSEQ multiplex PCR was the method, and the copy in TCRdb shows in-frame clones only, minus some. The sample includes under 200,000 clones, 70% to 90% seen only once; the top ten take 25% to 30%. The source material was peripheral blood, sampled 28 days after the second AZD1222 dose. These receptors were collected from an adult who received the AZD1222 COVID-19 vaccine.

This clone was recorded a few times. The V call is TRBV5-1, the J call TRBJ2-5; 10 positions match TRBD1. Germline V gene lookup returns CDR1 SGHRS and CDR2 YFSETQ. Germline trimming cut 6 bases from V and 5 bases from J; bases unmatched to any gene: 4. The CDR3 length is 13 residues. In DNA form, the CDR3 reads TGCGCCAGCAAGACAGGGGGCTCGGAGACCCAGTACTTC. It translates to CASKTGGSETQYF. Drawing the rest from reference TRBV5-1 and TRBJ2-5, the complete variable domain is KAGVTQTPRYLIKTRGQQVTLSCSPISGHRSVSWYQQTPGQGLQFLFEYFSETQRNKGNFPGRFSGRQFSNSRSEMNVSTLELGDSALYLCASKTGGSETQYFGPGTRLLVL.

The V gene is TRBV7-2, the J gene TRBJ2-3; TRBD2 matches at 10 bases. Germline CDR1 and CDR2: SGHTA and FQGNSA. The V gene end was trimmed by 2 bases and the J gene end by 6 bases; junction bases not matched to a gene: 8. The length of the CDR3 is 16 residues. The CDR3 region is CASSLTPSGSVDTQYF. The CDR3 coding sequence is TGTGCCAGCAGCTTAACGCCTAGCGGGAGCGTTGATACGCAGTATTTT.

This chain connects TRBV5-6 to TRBJ2-5, with D perhaps matching TRBD1 or TRBD2 (6 bases each). Germline CDR1 reads SGHDT; CDR2 reads YYEEEE. V was cut by 3 bases and J by 1 base, with 13 bases left in between. The CDR3 covers 15 residues. The CDR3 region is CASSSWGAFQETQYF. CDR3 coding DNA: TGTGCCAGCAGCTCTTGGGGGGCCTTCCAAGAGACCCAGTACTTC.

The genes are TRBV3-1 (or the pseudogene TRBV3-2) and TRBJ2-3; 7 positions match TRBD2. Germline V gene data show CDR1 as LGHDT and CDR2 as YNNKEL (reference sequence). V lost 2 bases and J lost 3; bases outside the gene matches: 8. The CDR3 covers 16 residues. The CDR3: CASSQLAGDGTDTQYF. CDR3 coding DNA: TGTGCCAGCAGCCAACTCGCGGGAGACGGTACAGATACGCAGTATTTT.

The chain joins TRBV11-1 to TRBJ2-7, with D hard to call. Per the germline V gene, CDR1 is SGHAT and CDR2 is FQDESV (reference sequence). V was pared by 6 bases and J by 1 base, with 16 bases between. The CDR3 totals 15 residues. In DNA, the CDR3 is TGTGCCAGCAGTCGGAGCCAGTCCGAGTCCTACGAGCAGTACTTC. As protein: CASSRSQSESYEQYF. Looking up the rest from reference TRBV11-1 and TRBJ2-7 gives the full variable domain: EAEVAQSPRYKITEKSQAVAFWCDPISGHATLYWYRQILGQGPELLVQFQDESVVDDSQLPKDRFSAERLKGVDSTLKIQPAELGDSAMYLCASSRSQSESYEQYFGPGTRLTVT.

V is TRBV4-2 and J is TRBJ2-2, with no clear D. Trimming shortened V by 0 bases and J by 3 bases, and 11 bases separated the two germline ends. The CDR3 sequence is 16 residues long. The V gene's germline CDR1 is LGHNA and CDR2 YNFKEQ. CDR3 residues: CASSQDVVRDTGELFF. CDR3 bases: TGTGCCAGCAGCCAAGATGTAGTCAGAGACACCGGGGAGCTGTTTTTT.

This clone was detected only once. This chain joins TRBV9 and TRBJ2-2; D might be TRBD1 or TRBD2, each matching 5 bases. CDR1 and CDR2 from the germline V gene are SGDLS and YYNGEE. V lost 2 bases and J lost 1, with 15 bases in between. There are 17 residues in the CDR3. DNA for the CDR3: TGTGCCAGCAGCGTCCCGTTCGGGACGGTGAACACCGGGGAGCTGTTTTTT. This codes for CASSVPFGTVNTGELFF. Full variable domain (rest looked up from reference TRBV9 and TRBJ2-2): DSGVTQTPKHLITATGQRVTLRCSPRSGDLSVYWYQQSLDQGLQFLIQYYNGEERAKGNILERFSAQQFPDLHSELNLSSLELGDSALYFCASSVPFGTVNTGELFFGEGSRLTVL.

The chain recombines TRBV5-4 with TRBJ1-4; D uncertain. CDR1 and CDR2 from the germline V gene are SGHNT and YYREEE (reference sequence). The CDR3 is 14 amino acids. The V end lost 0 bases, the J end lost 4 bases, and 7 bases lay between the germline ends. The CDR3 coding sequence is TGTGCCAGCAGCTTGGCTGGGATTAATGAAAAACTGTTTTTT. This encodes CASSLAGINEKLFF.

The rearrangement uses TRBV7-2 and TRBJ2-2; 7 bases align to TRBD2. The germline gives CDR1 SGHTA, CDR2 FQGNSA. CDR3 length equals 16 residues. V lost 9 bases and J lost 5; bases outside the gene matches: 15. This CDR3 is CASTISGTPRTGELFF. The CDR3 DNA reads as TGTGCCAGTACGATAAGCGGGACTCCGAGGACCGGGGAGCTGTTTTTT.

The chain combines TRBV19 with TRBJ1-5; TRBD1 might be the D (5 bases). In germline, CDR1 is LNHDA, CDR2 SQIVND (reference sequence). CDR3 length: 16 amino acids. The ends were cut back, 5 bases at V and 0 bases at J, with 14 bases in the middle. CDR3 bases: TGTGCCAGTAGTCACGGGGGGGACGTTAGCAATCAGCCCCAGCATTTT. It translates to CASSHGGDVSNQPQHF.

The rearrangement joins TRBV7-8 to TRBJ2-1; D gene uncertain. The CDR3 has 15 residues. Per germline, CDR1 SGHVS and CDR2 FQNEAQ. Trimming took 2 bases from V and 0 from J, leaving 8 bases between them. CDR3 in amino acids: CASSLRPSSYNEQFF. DNA for the CDR3: TGTGCCAGCAGCTTAAGGCCGAGCTCCTACAATGAGCAGTTCTTC.

The chain employs TRBV6-1 and TRBJ1-1; D not resolved. Germline CDR1 is MNHNS and CDR2 is SASEGT. V dropped 2 bases and J dropped 0 bases, with 7 bases sitting between them. The CDR3 totals 14 residues. CDR3 DNA sequence: TGTGCCAGCAGTGAATCCCCCATGAACACTGAAGCTTTCTTT. Translating it yields CASSESPMNTEAFF.

V and J are TRBV29-1 and TRBJ2-1, with TRBD2 matching 10 bases. Germline-derived CDR1 and CDR2 are SQVTM and ANQGSEA. V was clipped by 4 bases and J by 4 bases; unmatched bases: 10. CDR3 length: 16 amino acids. The CDR3 DNA reads TGCAGCGTTGGGACTAGCGGCGATCCGGCTTACAATGAGCAGTTCTTC. Protein sequence: CSVGTSGDPAYNEQFF.

The rearrangement uses TRBV7-9 and TRBJ2-3; no clear D. V gave up 3 bases and J gave up 4 bases, with 14 bases separating them. Germline V CDR1 and CDR2: SEHNR, FQNEAQ (reference sequence). The CDR3 sequence is 15 residues long. The CDR3 is CASSFYPGSADTQYF. The CDR3 DNA follows: TGTGCCAGCAGCTTCTACCCCGGGTCCGCAGATACGCAGTATTTT. Complete variable domain (other parts from reference TRBV7-9 and TRBJ2-3): DTGVSQNPRHKITKRGQNVTFRCDPISEHNRLYWYRQTLGQGPEFLTYFQNEAQLEKSRLLSDRFSAERPKGSFSTLEIQRTEQGDSAMYLCASSFYPGSADTQYFGPGTRLTVL.

V gene TRBV28 combines with J gene TRBJ1-1; 7 bases match TRBD1. Germline V CDR1 and CDR2: MDHEN, SYDVKM. Unmatched junction bases numbered 11, after V lost 7 bases and J lost 3 bases. The CDR3 is made up of 15 amino acids. Written as DNA, the CDR3 is TGTGCCAGCACCCAGGGGGGGGGCGCAGACACTGAAGCTTTCTTT. The encoded protein is CASTQGGGADTEAFF.

The chain combines TRBV9 with TRBJ1-2; a possible D gene is TRBD1 (5 bases). This CDR3 is 13 amino acids long. Germline V gene sequence: CDR1 SGDLS, CDR2 YYNGEE. Trimming removed 3 bases at V and 8 bases at J, with 14 bases between. CDR3 in DNA: TGTGCCAGCAGCGCCCGGGGAGGGGTAGGCTACACCTTC. Protein sequence: CASSARGGVGYTF.

The chain joins TRBV6-5 to TRBJ1-3; TRBD1 might be the D (5 bases). V lost 0 bases to trimming and J lost 7 bases, with 16 bases between them. Germline V gives CDR1 MNHEY, CDR2 SVGAGI. The CDR3 loop spans 16 amino acids. The CDR3 here is CASSYSGGQGGNTIYF. The CDR3 nucleotides read TGTGCCAGCAGTTACTCGGGCGGCCAGGGTGGGAACACCATATATTTT.

This rearrangement joins TRBV5-1 to TRBJ2-2, with D perhaps matching TRBD2 (6 bases). The CDR3 spans 14 residues. Germline CDR1 SGHRS, CDR2 YFSETQ. Trimming removed 0 bases from V and 7 bases from J, with 10 bases in between. CDR3 sequence: CASSLGFGGGELFF. In nucleotides, the CDR3 is TGCGCCAGCAGCTTGGGATTCGGGGGCGGGGAGCTGTTTTTT.

Turning to this clone: The same CDR3 arises from other DNA sequences in this sample as well. The chain recombines TRBV9 with TRBJ2-5, with D maybe TRBD2 (6 bases). Trimming removed 2 bases at V and 1 base at J, with 6 bases between. Germline V gives CDR1 SGDLS, CDR2 YYNGEE. The CDR3 spans 13 residues. The chain's CDR3 is CASSVGGQETQYF. The CDR3 DNA reads TGTGCCAGCAGCGTCGGGGGCCAAGAGACCCAGTACTTC.

This rearrangement joins TRBV2 to TRBJ2-1; TRBD2 agrees at 9 bases. The CDR3 sequence is 19 residues long. Trimming at V came to 4 bases and at J to 3 bases, leaving 16 bases not matched to a gene. Looked up from germline, CDR1 is SNHLY and CDR2 is FYNNEI. Written as DNA, the CDR3 is TGTGCCAGCAGTGGTACAGCGGGAGGCCCCTTGATGAGCTACAATGAGCAGTTCTTC. The encoded protein is CASSGTAGGPLMSYNEQFF.

This rearrangement joins TRBV6-6 to TRBJ1-4, with 9 nucleotides matching TRBD1. J gave up 1 base and V 6 bases, and 6 bases lay outside the gene matches. The germline V gene encodes CDR1 MNHNY and CDR2 SVGAGI (reference sequence). This CDR3 spans 16 amino acids. CDR3 region: CASRTTGGGTNEKLFF. CDR3 coding DNA: TGTGCCAGCAGGACGACAGGGGGTGGAACTAATGAAAAACTGTTTTTT.